This TCR beta chain is drawn from a study of CD8 T cells in ankylosing spondylitis. One entry per CDR3 protein, called by TCRdb with MiXCR from the 5' RACE reads. The sample has 45,000 to 65,000 distinct CDR3 sequences; approximately 7% are singletons. This clonotype was detected only a few times. V gave up 1 base and J gave up 2 bases, with 13 bases separating them. Germline lookup yields CDR1 SGHAT and CDR2 FQNNGV. The CDR3 totals 16 residues. This rearrangement joins TRBV11-2 to TRBJ2-3; D perhaps matches TRBD2 (7 bases). The specimen sequenced was blood, either unsorted or a sorted T cell fraction (not recorded which). The sequence was collected from a female donor with ankylosing spondylitis or in good health (not recorded which). The CDR3 is CASSLVGGRFTDTQYF. Written as DNA, the CDR3 is TGTGCCAGCAGCTTAGTCGGGGGGCGGTTCACAGATACGCAGTATTTT.